These T cell receptor beta chains were read from a single sample in a study of T cells in Graves' hyperthyroidism and ophthalmopathy. One entry per CDR3 protein results from TCRdb running MiXCR on the multiplex PCR reads. The table lists nearly 600,000 distinct CDR3 sequences, 11% to 15% of them singletons, with 5% to 7% in the top ten. The sample consisted of blood. The receptors come from a woman in her thirties with Graves' hyperthyroidism that later progressed to Graves' ophthalmopathy. Each CDR3 is given with its conserved first and last residue. D genes are given only for firm matches. The size field is filled for only some rows; it gives once, few, many or a size class.

V	J	D	size	DNA	CDR3
TRBV28	TRBJ2-1	-	-	TGTGCCAGCACCTTTCAAGCGTTTCAATACAATGAGCAGTTCTTC	CASTFQAFQYNEQFF
TRBV5-6	TRBJ1-3	-	-	TGTGCCAGCAGCTTAGCGGCGGGCCTCTCTGGAAACACCATATATTTT	CASSLAAGLSGNTIYF
TRBV20-1	TRBJ2-7	-	many	TGCAGTGCTAGTGTGGCGGGACTTGGCTTCGAGCAGTACTTC	CSASVAGLGFEQYF
TRBV7-2	TRBJ2-7	TRBD1	many	TGTGCCAGCAGCTTAGCCGGTGGCAGGGGGATCTCTTACGAGCAGTACTTC	CASSLAGGRGISYEQYF
TRBV3-1	TRBJ1-2	TRBD1	-	TGTGCCAGCAGCCAAGGGACAGGGGGCCGTCTTAGCTACACCTTC	CASSQGTGGRLSYTF
TRBV19	TRBJ2-5	TRBD2	many	TGTGCCAGTAGTATTATTTCTAGCGGGCGACAAGAGACCCAGTACTTC	CASSIISSGRQETQYF
TRBV20-1	TRBJ2-3	TRBD2	many	TGCAGTGCTAGAGATCGGACTAGCGGGAGGAGTCCAGATACGCAGTATTTT	CSARDRTSGRSPDTQYF
TRBV11-3	TRBJ2-2	TRBD2	-	TGTGCCAGCAGCCCCGTTTGGGGGGAGGGGTCGAACACCGGGGAGCTGTTTTTT	CASSPVWGEGSNTGELFF
TRBV18	TRBJ1-6	-	many	TGTGCCAGCTCACCGGCCCAGTCGAATTCACCCCTCCACTTT	CASSPAQSNSPLHF
TRBV28	TRBJ2-1	TRBD2	few	TGTGCCAGCAGATCCGGGACTAGCGGTTACAATGAGCAGTCCTTC	CASRSGTSGYNEQSF
TRBV5-1	TRBJ2-3	TRBD2	few	TGCGCCAGCAGCTTGGTACGGGCGGGAGCTAGCACAGATACGCAGTATTTT	CASSLVRAGASTDTQYF
TRBV18	TRBJ1-4	TRBD1	-	TGTGCCAGCTCACCCGGGACAGGGAATGGTGAAAAACTGTTTTTT	CASSPGTGNGEKLFF
TRBV12-3/TRBV12-4	TRBJ2-5	-	many	TGTGCCAGCAGTTCCGGTTCGGGGCTAGCGATTCAAGAGACCCAGTACTTC	CASSSGSGLAIQETQYF
TRBV29-1	TRBJ2-3	-	many	TGCAACGTACGGGCTGACACAGATACGCAGTATTTT	CNVRADTDTQYF
TRBV11-1	TRBJ2-7	TRBD1	many	TGTGCCAGCAGCTTAGCGGGACAGACCTACGAGCAGTACTTC	CASSLAGQTYEQYF
TRBV29-1	TRBJ1-2	-	many	TGCAGCGTCTTCGACAGCCTCTTCTATGGCTACACCTTC	CSVFDSLFYGYTF
TRBV3-1	TRBJ1-3	-	-	TGTGCCAGCAGCCAAGAGATGGTAGGCGGCGGACACACCATATATTTT	CASSQEMVGGGHTIYF
TRBV27	TRBJ1-4	TRBD1	-	TGTGCCAGCAGCGAACAGGGGCCAACTAATGAAAAACTGTTTTTT	CASSEQGPTNEKLFF
TRBV19	TRBJ2-1	-	-	TGTGCCAGTAGTATACCGGTGGGAGTATCTAATGAGCAGTTCTTC	CASSIPVGVSNEQFF
TRBV30	TRBJ2-7	TRBD1	once	TGTGCCTGGAGTGTGGGAGACAGGGCCTCCTACGAGCAGTACTTC	CAWSVGDRASYEQYF
TRBV28	TRBJ2-1	-	many	TGTGCCAGCAGTTTCTTGATGATCTACAATGAGCAGTTCTTC	CASSFLMIYNEQFF
TRBV7-9	TRBJ2-1	TRBD1	many	TGTGCCAGCTCCCATTCAGGGGGCGGGCTGAACAATGAGCAGTTCTTC	CASSHSGGGLNNEQFF
TRBV20-1	TRBJ2-1	TRBD1	many	TGCAGTGCTGCCGGGACAGGGGGGCACAATGAGCAGTTCTTC	CSAAGTGGHNEQFF
TRBV3-1	TRBJ2-7	-	many	TGTGCCAGCAGCCAAGAGAGTATGACGTTTGGCCCCAACGAGCAGTACTTC	CASSQESMTFGPNEQYF
TRBV30	TRBJ2-7	TRBD1	-	TGTGCCTGGAGTGCTGCGACAGGGCCTCACGAGCAGTACTTC	CAWSAATGPHEQYF
TRBV19	TRBJ2-3	-	-	TGTGCCAGTAGTACCTCATCCCGGGTCACAGATACGCAGTATTTT	CASSTSSRVTDTQYF
TRBV24-1	TRBJ1-5	-	few	TGTGCCACCAGTGATTTGGGAGGGTCCCAGCATTTT	CATSDLGGSQHF
TRBV14	TRBJ2-3	-	-	TGTGCCAGCAGACTCACAGGGAAAGATACGCAGTATTTT	CASRLTGKDTQYF
TRBV4-3	TRBJ2-7	-	many	TGCGCCAGCAGCCAAGATCACGGCAGGGGACCCCCCTACGAGCAGTACTTC	CASSQDHGRGPPYEQYF
TRBV20-1	TRBJ1-3	TRBD1	many	TGCAGTGCTAGAGACCCCGAAGGGGGCCTGAACACCATATATTTT	CSARDPEGGLNTIYF
TRBV11-2	TRBJ2-1	TRBD1	many	TGTGCCAGCAGCCGCGGGACAGGTGAATACAATGAGCAGTTCTTC	CASSRGTGEYNEQFF
TRBV10-3	TRBJ1-1	TRBD1	many	TGTGCCATCAGTGTCCGGGGCACAGGGGCGGCCACTGAAGCTTTCTTT	CAISVRGTGAATEAFF
TRBV6-2/TRBV6-3	TRBJ2-7	-	-	TGTGCCAGCAGTTACGACACAGGGACGACCTACGAGCAGTACTTC	CASSYDTGTTYEQYF
TRBV11-1	TRBJ2-1	TRBD2	many	TGTGCCAGCAGGACTAGCGGGAATCTTGAGCAGTTCTTC	CASRTSGNLEQFF
TRBV6-2/TRBV6-3	TRBJ1-2	-	many	TGTGCCAGCAGTTACCCGAGGGGGTATGGCTACACCTTC	CASSYPRGYGYTF
TRBV27	TRBJ2-7	TRBD2	many	TGTGCCAGCAGTTTTATTCAGCGGGAGGCCCACGAGCAGTACTTC	CASSFIQREAHEQYF
TRBV20-1	TRBJ2-2	-	-	TGCAGTGCTAGTCGTGTTTCGAACACCGGGGAGCTGTTTTTT	CSASRVSNTGELFF
TRBV15	TRBJ2-7	TRBD1	many	TGTGCCACCAGCAGAGACGCAGGGGGCTACGAGCAGTACTTC	CATSRDAGGYEQYF